Each of the 25 T cell receptor beta chains below was sequenced from the same sample in a study of identifying expanded T cells in peripheral blood. The protocol was immunoSEQ multiplex PCR, while the TCRdb copy is restricted to in-frame clones and leaves out a portion. The table includes approximately 100,000 clones, 88% detected once. Sequenced input: blood. These receptors all stem from a person aged 18 to 75 in good health.

This rearrangement joins TRBV6-5 to TRBJ1-6; 7 bases line up with TRBD1. The V gene's germline CDR1 is MNHEY and CDR2 SVGAGI. Trimming cost V 4 bases and J 7 bases; bases outside gene matches: 7. The CDR3 spans 15 residues. DNA of the CDR3: TGTGCCAGCAGTTCTACGACAGGGACAAATTCACCCCTCCACTTT. It translates to CASSSTTGTNSPLHF.

The gene calls are TRBV7-3 and TRBJ2-1; TRBD2 might be the D (5 bases). Germline CDR1 SGHTA, CDR2 FQGTGA. CDR3 length: 14 residues. V shed 1 base and J shed 8 bases, with 12 bases lying between them. The CDR3 spells CASSLSLSGYEQFF. For the CDR3, the DNA is TGTGCCAGCAGCTTAAGTTTGTCGGGATATGAGCAGTTCTTC. Variable domain in full (rest from reference TRBV7-3 and TRBJ2-1): GAGVSQTPSNKVTEKGKYVELRCDPISGHTALYWYRQSLGQGPEFLIYFQGTGAADDSGLPNDRFFAVRPEGSVSTLKIQRTERGDSAVYLCASSLSLSGYEQFFGPGTRLTVL.

The chain employs TRBV11-2 and TRBJ2-2, with 10 bases aligning to TRBD2. Germline assignment: CDR1 SGHAT and CDR2 FQNNGV. Trimming at V came to 6 bases and at J to 3 bases, leaving 7 bases not matched to a gene. The CDR3 loop spans 16 amino acids. The chain's CDR3 is CASRRAGGWDTGELFF. CDR3 DNA sequence: TGTGCCAGCAGACGAGCGGGAGGGTGGGACACCGGGGAGCTGTTTTTT.

The rearrangement links TRBV5-6 to TRBJ2-5; TRBD1 agrees at 10 bases. The CDR3 contains 16 residues. The ends lost 3 bases at V and 5 bases at J; junction bases unmatched: 10. Germline CDR1 is SGHDT and CDR2 is YYEEEE. CDR3 loop: CASSSRTGGSGETQYF. DNA of the CDR3: TGTGCCAGCAGCTCGAGGACAGGGGGGTCGGGTGAGACCCAGTACTTC.

The chain combines TRBV7-3 with TRBJ1-1; TRBD1 aligns across 9 bases. This CDR3 spans 14 amino acids. J was trimmed by 5 bases and V by 5 bases; bases with no gene match: 6. The germline V gene encodes CDR1 SGHTA and CDR2 FQGTGA. The CDR3: CASSPGTGRTEAFF. As DNA, the CDR3 is TGTGCCAGCAGCCCCGGGACAGGGCGGACTGAAGCTTTCTTT.

The chain couples TRBV7-8 to TRBJ2-7, with 8 bases lining up with TRBD1. Germline loops: CDR1 SGHVS, CDR2 FQNEAQ. The CDR3 consists of 16 residues. Unmatched junction bases numbered 9, after V lost 2 bases and J lost 3 bases. The CDR3 region has the DNA TGTGCCAGCAGCTTACGAGGGGCAGGGGGCGACTACGAGCAGTACTTC. Its translation is CASSLRGAGGDYEQYF. Full variable domain (outside the CDR3, taken from reference TRBV7-8 and TRBJ2-7): GAGVSQSPRYKVAKRGQDVALRCDPISGHVSLFWYQQALGQGPEFLTYFQNEAQLDKSGLPSDRFFAERPEGSVSTLKIQRTQQEDSAVYLCASSLRGAGGDYEQYFGPGTRLTVT.

V usage is TRBV21-1 and J usage is TRBJ2-7; TRBD1 reflects the table's D call only, with no check against the DNA. TRBV21-1 is a pseudogene segment. This CDR3 has 14 amino acids. The CDR3 DNA reads TGTGCCAGCAGCCCCGGGACAGGGGTCTACGAGCAGTACTTC. This gives the protein CASSPGTGVYEQYF.

The chain carries TRBV6-4 and TRBJ2-1; D is perhaps TRBD2 (6 bases). The CDR3 loop spans 13 amino acids. V was shortened by 6 bases and J by 7 bases, with 13 bases between the two germline ends. The germline V gene encodes CDR1 MRHNA and CDR2 SNTAGT. The CDR3 region has the DNA TGTGCCAGCAGCGCCGGGACTTCTAATGAGCAGTTCTTC. This codes for CASSAGTSNEQFF.

The chain is built from TRBV7-9 and TRBJ2-3; D assignment may be TRBD1 or TRBD2 (6 bases each). The germline V and J ends were trimmed by 3 bases and 2 bases, with 9 bases remaining between them. This CDR3 has 14 residues. The germline V gene has CDR1 SEHNR and CDR2 FQNEAQ (reference sequence). In DNA form, the CDR3 reads TGTGCCAGCAGCTTTGGGGGGCTCACAGATACGCAGTATTTT. Translated: CASSFGGLTDTQYF.

This rearrangement joins TRBV6-6 to TRBJ1-4; D call uncertain. Per the germline V gene, CDR1 is MNHNY and CDR2 is SVGAGI (reference sequence). The length of the CDR3 is 12 residues. The CDR3 sequence: CATAGTNEKLFF. The CDR3 DNA follows: TGTGCAACGGCTGGGACTAATGAAAAACTGTTTTTT.

V usage is TRBV5-1 and J usage is TRBJ1-3; D is uncertain. Trimming shortened V by 2 bases and J by 0 bases, and 0 bases separated the two germline ends. The CDR3 contains 12 residues. From germline, CDR1 is SGHRS and CDR2 YFSETQ. CDR3 bases: TGCGCCAGCAGCTTCTCTGGAAACACCATATATTTT. It encodes CASSFSGNTIYF.

This clone was recorded only once. This rearrangement joins TRBV6-1 to TRBJ2-6, with D possibly called TRBD1 or TRBD2 (5 bases each). V dropped 3 bases and J dropped 2 bases, with 11 bases sitting between them. The CDR3 is made up of 16 amino acids. In germline, CDR1 is MNHNS, CDR2 SASEGT. The CDR3 coding sequence is TGTGCCAGCAGTGAGCTTCGGGGCACTGGGGCCAACGTCCTGACTTTC. Protein product: CASSELRGTGANVLTF.

The chain is built from TRBV5-1 and TRBJ1-4, with a tentative D call TRBD1 (5 bases). Trimming stripped 0 bases from V and 5 bases from J, with 11 bases between. The CDR3 is made up of 15 amino acids. CDR1 and CDR2 from the germline V gene are SGHRS and YFSETQ. CDR3 sequence reads: CASSLARQTNEKLFF. CDR3 DNA: TGCGCCAGCAGCTTGGCCAGACAGACGAATGAAAAACTGTTTTTT.

The chain combines TRBV7-8 with TRBJ2-7; the match to TRBD2 covers 14 bases. Losses at the gene ends were 4 bases for V and 6 bases for J; bases not matched to a gene: 5. From germline, CDR1 is SGHVS and CDR2 FQNEAQ. The CDR3 loop spans 15 amino acids. CDR3 in DNA: TGTGCCAGCAGCTCCGGACTAGCGGGAGGAGGCGAGCAGTACTTC. Its translation: CASSSGLAGGGEQYF.

The chain couples TRBV28 to TRBJ2-5, with a possible D match to TRBD2 (6 bases). This CDR3 contains 13 residues. Per the germline V gene, CDR1 is MDHEN and CDR2 is SYDVKM. V was cut by 4 bases and J by 3 bases, with 9 bases left in between. The chain's CDR3 is CASSSAGKETQYF. The CDR3 region has the DNA TGTGCCAGCAGTTCCGCGGGGAAAGAGACCCAGTACTTC.

The chain is built from TRBV28 and TRBJ2-5; D is undetermined. The CDR3 is made up of 13 amino acids. V lost 7 bases and J 1 base, leaving 10 bases between the germline ends. Germline loops: CDR1 MDHEN, CDR2 SYDVKM. CDR3 residues: CASNRPGQETQYF. The CDR3 DNA is TGTGCCAGCAACCGACCGGGCCAAGAGACCCAGTACTTC.

This clone appeared a few times. The chain has TRBV28 and TRBJ1-1, with D unresolved. The CDR3 contains 12 residues. Trimming took off 5 bases at V and 11 bases at J, with 15 bases between the two ends. Germline V CDR1 and CDR2: MDHEN, SYDVKM. The CDR3 DNA sequence: TGTGCCAGCAGTAGGACGTTTCGCGGGGCTTTCTTT. Amino acid sequence: CASSRTFRGAFF.

This rearrangement joins TRBV7-9 to TRBJ1-2; a possible D gene is TRBD1 (5 bases). Trimming pared 3 bases from V and 2 bases from J, leaving 10 bases between. Germline CDR1 is SEHNR and CDR2 is FQNEAQ (reference sequence). CDR3 size: 14 residues. The CDR3 reads CASSLGGINYGYTF. CDR3 bases: TGTGCCAGCAGCTTGGGGGGAATAAACTATGGCTACACCTTC. The whole variable domain, filled in from reference TRBV7-9 and TRBJ1-2, reads DTGVSQNPRHKITKRGQNVTFRCDPISEHNRLYWYRQTLGQGPEFLTYFQNEAQLEKSRLLSDRFSAERPKGSFSTLEIQRTEQGDSAMYLCASSLGGINYGYTFGSGTRLTVV.

This chain uses TRBV29-1 with TRBJ2-7; D possibly corresponds to TRBD1 (6 bases). Deletions cut 7 bases from V and 2 bases from J, with 15 bases between. CDR1 and CDR2 (germline): SQVTM, ANQGSEA. The CDR3 extends over 13 amino acids. CDR3 region: CSGTGTGPYEQYF. Written as DNA, the CDR3 is TGCAGCGGAACCGGAACAGGGCCCTACGAGCAGTACTTC.

This rearrangement joins TRBV19 to TRBJ2-7, with 10 bases lining up with TRBD2. J lost 3 bases, V lost 3 bases, and 2 bases had no gene match. Looked up from germline, CDR1 is LNHDA and CDR2 is SQIVND (reference sequence). This CDR3 spans 14 amino acids. CDR3 DNA sequence: TGTGCCAGTAGTATCAAGCGGGAGGGCTACGAGCAGTACTTC. Translation gives CASSIKREGYEQYF.

The rearrangement joins TRBV18 to TRBJ2-5; weak D call: TRBD2 (5 bases). The CDR3 consists of 15 residues. Germline V lookup: CDR1 KGHSH, CDR2 LQKENI. Trimming removed 4 bases at V and 2 bases at J, with 14 bases between. The CDR3 sequence is CASSRNSGEQETQYF. Written as DNA, the CDR3 is TGTGCCAGCTCACGGAACAGCGGAGAACAAGAGACCCAGTACTTC. The full variable domain, completed using reference TRBV18 and TRBJ2-5, is NAGVMQNPRHLVRRRGQEARLRCSPMKGHSHVYWYRQLPEEGLKFMVYLQKENIIDESGMPKERFSAEFPKEGPSILRIQQVVRGDSAAYFCASSRNSGEQETQYFGPGTRLLVL.

The rearrangement links TRBV29-1 to TRBJ2-2; 7 nucleotides line up with TRBD1. Germline CDR1 is SQVTM and CDR2 is ANQGSEA. The V segment lost 1 base and the J segment 7 bases; nucleotides outside the gene matches: 3. CDR3 size: 13 residues. The CDR3 is CSVEVQGFGELFF. As DNA, the CDR3 is TGCAGCGTTGAAGTACAGGGGTTCGGGGAGCTGTTTTTT.

This rearrangement joins TRBV7-9 to TRBJ1-2; 11 bases align to TRBD1. Germline assignment: CDR1 SEHNR and CDR2 FQNEAQ (reference sequence). This CDR3 comprises 15 residues. V lost 4 bases, J lost 8 bases, and 9 bases stayed unmatched. CDR3 DNA sequence: TGTGCCAGCAGCTCGAAAGGACAGGGGGCTCGGGGCTACACCTTC. It yields the protein CASSSKGQGARGYTF.

The CDR3 bases are TGTGCCAGCAGCTTTGCGAGCGGCAACACCATATATTTT. It translates to CASSFASGNTIYF. The V and J genes are TRBV7-8 and TRBJ1-3; D is ambiguous. CDR1 SGHVS and CDR2 FQNEAQ come from the germline V gene. This CDR3 spans 13 amino acids. Trimming left V 3 bases short and J 7 bases short, with 10 bases between. Full variable domain (remainder filled in from reference TRBV7-8 and TRBJ1-3): GAGVSQSPRYKVAKRGQDVALRCDPISGHVSLFWYQQALGQGPEFLTYFQNEAQLDKSGLPSDRFFAERPEGSVSTLKIQRTQQEDSAVYLCASSFASGNTIYFGEGSWLTVV.

This clone is a singleton in its sample. The gene calls are TRBV2 and TRBJ1-4; D perhaps matches TRBD1 (6 bases). Germline-derived CDR1 and CDR2 are SNHLY and FYNNEI. Trimming cost V 4 bases and J 8 bases, with 14 bases left between them. The CDR3 is 14 residues long. The CDR3 DNA reads as TGTGCCAGCAGTGTTGACAGGACGACAGAAAAACTGTTTTTT. Translation: CASSVDRTTEKLFF.